The entry below gives a single T cell receptor beta chain sequence along with its context. Its antigen target is currently unknown. Base qualities are not provided; no much larger clone lies one nucleotide away. The germline ends are 13 bases apart after V is trimmed by 7 bases and J by 0 bases. CDR1 and CDR2, per the germline V gene, are MNHEY and SVGAGI. Counted from cysteine to phenylalanine, this CDR3 has 15 amino acids. The CDR3 DNA has 45 bases and is translated from base 1. The treatment or condition label here, explained by the study, means: around 19 received Ad26.COV2.S at low or high dose, single or two shots; roughly five received placebo; per-sample allocation not given. Repertoires of vaccine and placebo recipients were sequenced from samples taken on day 63 after the first injection. Cohort 1b enrolled fewer than 30 adults aged 18-55 years at a single site in Boston, USA, between 29 July and 7 August 2020. Ad26.COV2.S consisted of a replication-incompetent adenovirus type 26 vector by which a prefusion-stabilized SARS-CoV-2 spike protein from the original Wuhan strain was expressed.

The immunoSEQ Assay was the method used to sequence TCRbeta CDR3 regions. After extraction, genomic DNA underwent amplification by bias-controlled multiplex PCR, followed by high-throughput sequencing. The original methods were these. Collapsing and filtering of sequences were performed to quantify the absolute abundance of each unique TCRbeta CDR3 region. T cell fraction was estimated by normalization of TCRbeta template counts to usable DNA, with usable DNA being measured through amplification of reference genes present in all nucleated cells. Repertoire TCRs were annotated as SARS-CoV-2-specific by exact matching of V gene, CDR3 amino acid sequence and J gene to a known reactive TCR set. The reference SARS-CoV-2 TCR set was derived from MIRA and filtered for enrichment in COVID-19-positive ImmuneCODE repertoires, a step that removed public or cross-reactive TCRs. Based on the MIRA antigens, annotated TCRs were further analysed at the level of specific ORF or position within ORF. Breadth was defined as annotated unique rearrangements over total unique productive rearrangements; depth was the summed frequency of those rearrangements. Group comparisons of TCR breadth used two-sided Wilcoxon rank-sum tests. TCRdb obtained this table from immuneACCESS and retained in-frame rearrangements with V and J assigned. These tables miss some clones; where compared with another copy, unresolved V genes account for less than half of the shortfall, and the remainder is unexplained. From that table come the V and J calls and clone size; the DNA was used to work out D and trimming. This sample holds about 280,000 clones; more than 75% were observed only once. In total, the top ten clones hold roughly 3.5% of the sample.

The data are from a study of Ad26.COV2.S vaccination and SARS-CoV-2 variants (dated by TCRdb to the early 2020s). About the full investigation: Donors in the vaccine arm were drawn from COV1001, a multicentre, randomized, double-blind, placebo-controlled phase I-IIa trial testing Ad26.COV2.S in healthy adults. Blinding of investigators to trial group allocation was maintained during experiments and outcome assessment. Participants in the trial were split at random into five groups of five each, receiving low-dose or high-dose Ad26.COV2.S once or twice, or else placebo on both occasions. The TCR-sequenced set comprised about 32 samples: about 19 Ad26.COV2.S vaccine recipients, 5 placebo recipients and 8 SARS-CoV-2 convalescent individuals. TCRbeta repertoire sequencing was used to assess the specificity and breadth of SARS-CoV-2-reactive T cell receptors after Ad26.COV2.S vaccination. Ad26.COV2.S was administered intramuscularly at 5 x 10^10 or 1 x 10^11 viral particles, either as a single shot or as two shots given 56 days apart. Study-wide conclusions, independent of this receptor: Spike-specific TCR breadth was higher in Ad26.COV2.S recipients than in placebo recipients (P = 0.0014). Non-spike TCR breadth was comparable between vaccine and placebo recipients, consistent with the vaccine containing only spike. The authors noted that total T cell responses may have been underestimated by the TCR breadth and depth analyses. After vaccination, spike-specific CD8+ and CD4+ T cell responses were reported to show substantial breadth. The study was not powered to compare responses between vaccine doses or regimens.

The V and J genes are TRBV6-5 and TRBJ2-4; TRBD2 could be the D gene, as 7 bases match. This receptor was taken from a person aged 18-60 years who received the Ad26.COV2.S COVID-19 vaccine or a placebo. Specimen: peripheral blood, collected in a trial of Ad26.COV2.S vaccine versus placebo. The nucleotide sequence reads as follows: TGTGCCAGCACCGAGGGGGGGCTAGCCAAAAACATTCAGTACTTC. Translated, this is CASTEGGLAKNIQYF.